This TCR beta chain was recorded in a study of T-cell memory formation after mild COVID-19 (dated by TCRdb to the early 2020s). Regarding the study in general: TCR sequence clusters from the two donors were found to be largely donor specific. T-cell clones expanding and contracting after mild COVID-19 in two donors were tracked by longitudinal TCRalpha and TCRbeta repertoire sequencing. Two young, previously healthy adult volunteers, one female and one male, were included in the cohort.

Trimming removed 6 bases from V and 0 bases from J, leaving 10 bases between the germline ends. The CDR3 numbers 14 residues from cysteine through phenylalanine. Kept here is only the CDR3 DNA, which spans 42 bases and is read in frame from base 1. Looking up the germline V gene yields CDR1 SGHRS and CDR2 YFSETQ. The research as a whole found: SARS-CoV-2 specificity was not confirmed for the second-wave clones peaking on day 37. The study covered only a couple of mild cases, and larger cohorts including severe cases with pre-infection samples were considered necessary. Clones that contracted from day 15 to 85 showed balanced CD4/CD8 phenotypes, whereas a second wave of clones that expanded from day 15 to 37 leaned towards CD4+. Contracting CD4+ clones turned up mainly in the CM and EM memory subsets, whereas EMRA was where CD8+ clones were enriched. Some responding clones were found in pre-infection memory, which suggests that pre-existing cross-reactive memory T cells took part in the SARS-CoV-2 response.

On this clonotype itself: Its antigen is not yet known. Base qualities are not recorded, but no much larger clone differs from it by a single base.

The sequencer listed for this sample is Illumina NovaSeq 6000. Using 5'RACE with constant-segment primers, TCRalpha and TCRbeta cDNA libraries were constructed, with sample barcodes and unique molecular identifiers added in the process. Trizol reagent was used to extract RNA from every sample. The libraries were amplified in two PCR steps, and the second step added a second sample barcode and Illumina TruSeq adapters. The libraries were sequenced on an Illumina NovaSeq using 2 x 150 bp paired-end reads. For the original study's pipeline: Demultiplexing of reads and collapsing into UMI-guided consensus sequences were performed with migec v1.2.7. Using mixcr v2.1.11, UMI consensuses were aligned to TRA and TRB V and J templates and then assembled into clonotypes. Clonotypes were classified as expanded or contracted when called significant by both edgeR and NoisET, with noise models trained on biological replicates. edgeR calls used a false discovery rate-adjusted p below 0.01 and a log2 fold-change threshold of 1. As an exploratory analysis of dynamics, max-normalized trajectories of the 1000 most abundant clonotypes were examined by PCA with hierarchical clustering. The CD4 or CD8 phenotype of responding clones was assigned using the separately sequenced CD4+ and CD8+ repertoires. The raw public data were reprocessed by TCRdb itself: fastp quality trimming at Q25, MiXCR clonotype calling, in-frame beta chains only. Under each unique CDR3 protein, matching rows form one entry showing the most common genes and DNA. These V and J calls derive from TCRdb rather than the authors' analysis. For this sample there are roughly 200,000 distinct CDR3 sequences; about 9.2% appear just once. In total, the top ten clones hold around 3.3% of the sample.

Ficoll-Paque density gradient centrifugation was the method used to isolate PBMCs. Recombination joined TRBV5-1 with TRBJ2-1; the D gene identity is not certain. The sequence came from a man between 18 and 29 years old who had mild COVID-19 (a few samples of this study predate the infection). The sample titles of this study are shuffled in the database, so cell type and time point are left out; the donor was told from shared clones. Sequencing was performed on PBMCs or a T cell subset sorted from them (not recorded which). The CDR3 is CASTPPSSYNEQFF. The DNA reads as follows: TGCGCCAGCACCCCCCCGAGCTCCTACAATGAGCAGTTCTTC.